Listed here are 3 T cell receptor beta chains from one sample, sequenced in a study of hypomethylating agent response in myelodysplastic syndrome. Only in-frame clones appear in the TCRdb table, and some are missing; sequencing was by immunoSEQ multiplex PCR. This table holds approximately 3,100 clones, roughly 77% found once. The source was bone marrow, collected before or after starting hypomethylating agent treatment for myelodysplastic syndrome (not recorded which). These receptors were obtained from a human donor with myelodysplastic syndrome.

The V call is TRBV11-2, the J call TRBJ1-2; 8 nucleotides align to TRBD1. Germline assignment: CDR1 SGHAT and CDR2 FQNNGV. After removal of 8 bases from V and 4 bases from J, the junction contained 12 bases not matched to a gene. This CDR3 is built from 15 residues. The CDR3 nucleotides read TGTGCCAGCGGAATGCCCGGGGACAGGTTCTATGGCTACACCTTC. It is translated as CASGMPGDRFYGYTF.

The chain combines TRBV4-2 with TRBJ2-5, with D perhaps TRBD2 (6 bases). Germline V gives CDR1 LGHNA, CDR2 YNFKEQ. CDR3 size: 18 residues. V gave up 4 bases and J gave up 2 bases, with 23 bases separating them. For the CDR3, the DNA is TGTGCCAGCAGCCGGGCTTTTGGCCGGGAGAGGCGGCAAGAGACCCAGTACTTC. As protein: CASSRAFGRERRQETQYF.

The J gene is TRBJ1-4, the V gene TRBV2; unclear D gene. Germline lookup yields CDR1 SNHLY and CDR2 FYNNEI. V lost 6 bases and J lost 4, with 9 bases in between. This CDR3 comprises 13 residues. CDR3 DNA sequence: TGTGCCAGCAGACGGGATCATAATGAAAAACTGTTTTTT. It encodes CASRRDHNEKLFF.